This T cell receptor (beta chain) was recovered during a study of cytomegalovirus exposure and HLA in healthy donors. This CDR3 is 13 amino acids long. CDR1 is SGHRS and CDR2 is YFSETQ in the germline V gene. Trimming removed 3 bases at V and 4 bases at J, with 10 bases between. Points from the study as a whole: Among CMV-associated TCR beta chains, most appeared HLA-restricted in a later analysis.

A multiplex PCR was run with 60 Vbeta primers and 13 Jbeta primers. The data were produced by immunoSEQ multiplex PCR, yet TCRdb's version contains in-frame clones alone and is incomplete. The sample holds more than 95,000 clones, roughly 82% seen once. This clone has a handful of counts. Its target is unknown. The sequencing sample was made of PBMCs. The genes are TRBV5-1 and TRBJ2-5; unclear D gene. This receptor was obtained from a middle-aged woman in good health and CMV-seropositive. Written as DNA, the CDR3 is TGCGCCAGCAGCTCGTTAGCTGGAGAGACCCAGTACTTC. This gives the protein CASSSLAGETQYF. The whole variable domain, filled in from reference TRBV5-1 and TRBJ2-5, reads KAGVTQTPRYLIKTRGQQVTLSCSPISGHRSVSWYQQTPGQGLQFLFEYFSETQRNKGNFPGRFSGRQFSNSRSEMNVSTLELGDSALYLCASSSLAGETQYFGPGTRLLVL.